Detailed here is one TCR beta chain. This clone was picked up one time. The target of this receptor is not known. No clone much larger than this one lies a single base away; base qualities are absent. This sample stems from a study of control samples from healthy donors and cancer patients (dated by TCRdb to 2020 to 2021). The library was prepared using the immunoSEQ multiplex PCR assay. TCRdb mirrors the immuneACCESS table, restricted to in-frame sequences. Some clones are absent from its copies; in checked studies, under half trace to an unresolved V gene, and the reason for the others is unknown. This sample holds 170,000 or so clones; around 92% were observed only once. The ten biggest clones cover about 2.1% of the sample. The CDR3 measures 17 amino acids from cysteine to phenylalanine. Just CDR3 DNA is preserved here, 51 bases in frame from base 1. Relative to germline, V is missing 1 base and J is missing 4 bases, with 9 bases of the junction outside any gene match. From a lookup of the germline V gene (reference sequence), CDR1 and CDR2 are SEHNR and FQNEAQ.

The chain is assembled from TRBV7-9 and TRBJ1-5; 8 bases in the middle match TRBD1. The TCR was taken from a woman aged 40 to 50 in good health. The sequenced sample consisted of blood. CDR3 region: CASSLESTGENNQPQHF. The DNA sequence reads TGTGCCAGCAGCTTAGAATCGACAGGGGAAAATAATCAGCCCCAGCATTTT.